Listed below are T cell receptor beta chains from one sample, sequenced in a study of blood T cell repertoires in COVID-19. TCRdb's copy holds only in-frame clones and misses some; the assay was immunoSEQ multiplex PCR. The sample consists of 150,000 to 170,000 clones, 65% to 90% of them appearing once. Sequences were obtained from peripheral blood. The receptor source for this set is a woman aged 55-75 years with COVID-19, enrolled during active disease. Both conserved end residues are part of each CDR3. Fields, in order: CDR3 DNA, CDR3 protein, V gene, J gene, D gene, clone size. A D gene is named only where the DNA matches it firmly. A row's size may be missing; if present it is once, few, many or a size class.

cdr3_nt: TGTGCCAGTAGTAAACCGGGACAGGTTAACTATGGCTACACCTTC
cdr3_aa: CASSKPGQVNYGYTF
v_call: TRBV19
j_call: TRBJ1-2
d_call: TRBD1
clone_size: .

cdr3_nt: TGCGCCAGCAGACAGGGACCCTCAGCTAACTATGGCTACACCTTC
cdr3_aa: CASRQGPSANYGYTF
v_call: TRBV5-1
j_call: TRBJ1-2
d_call: .
clone_size: .

cdr3_nt: TGTGCCAGCAGTTACCTAGGAGGACAGCCCCAGCATTTT
cdr3_aa: CASSYLGGQPQHF
v_call: TRBV27
j_call: TRBJ1-5
d_call: .
clone_size: .

cdr3_nt: TGTGCCAGCAGCCAAGTAGATAAGCAGTACTTC
cdr3_aa: CASSQVDKQYF
v_call: TRBV4-2
j_call: TRBJ2-7
d_call: .
clone_size: .

cdr3_nt: TGTGCCAGCAGTCTAGCGGGTACTATTTACAATGAGCAGTTCTTC
cdr3_aa: CASSLAGTIYNEQFF
v_call: TRBV7-2
j_call: TRBJ2-1
d_call: TRBD2
clone_size: .

cdr3_nt: TGTGCCAGCAGTCTGACTAGCGGGGGGCTCCACAATGAGCAGTTCTTC
cdr3_aa: CASSLTSGGLHNEQFF
v_call: TRBV11-2
j_call: TRBJ2-1
d_call: TRBD2
clone_size: .

cdr3_nt: TGTGCCAGCAGCTTAGGACAGAGGAATTCACCCCTCCACTTT
cdr3_aa: CASSLGQRNSPLHF
v_call: TRBV11-3
j_call: TRBJ1-6
d_call: .
clone_size: .

cdr3_nt: TGTGCCAGCAGCTTATGGGGGGTACGCAATCAGCCCCAGCATTTT
cdr3_aa: CASSLWGVRNQPQHF
v_call: TRBV7-8
j_call: TRBJ1-5
d_call: .
clone_size: .

cdr3_nt: TGTGCCAGCAGTCCACACGACAGGGTCGAGCAGTACTTC
cdr3_aa: CASSPHDRVEQYF
v_call: TRBV6-5
j_call: TRBJ2-7
d_call: TRBD1
clone_size: .

cdr3_nt: TGCAGCATCAGGGGGAGAGTGAACACTGAAGCTTTCTTT
cdr3_aa: CSIRGRVNTEAFF
v_call: TRBV29-1
j_call: TRBJ1-1
d_call: TRBD1
clone_size: .

cdr3_nt: TGTGCCAGCAGTCGCGGGACAGGTTACAATGAGCAGTTCTTC
cdr3_aa: CASSRGTGYNEQFF
v_call: TRBV6-6
j_call: TRBJ2-1
d_call: TRBD1
clone_size: .

cdr3_nt: TGTGCCAGCAGTGCAGGGAGGGGCTCACCCCTCCACTTT
cdr3_aa: CASSAGRGSPLHF
v_call: TRBV6-4
j_call: TRBJ1-6
d_call: .
clone_size: .

cdr3_nt: TGCGCCAGCAGCTTGGACGGGACAAGGAATTCACCCCTCCACTTT
cdr3_aa: CASSLDGTRNSPLHF
v_call: TRBV5-1
j_call: TRBJ1-6
d_call: .
clone_size: once

cdr3_nt: TGTGCCAGCAGCGTAGACGGGAATCAGCCCCAGCATTTT
cdr3_aa: CASSVDGNQPQHF
v_call: TRBV9
j_call: TRBJ1-5
d_call: .
clone_size: .

cdr3_nt: TGTGCCAGCAGCCTCCTTCTTAGCACAGATACGCAGTATTTT
cdr3_aa: CASSLLLSTDTQYF
v_call: TRBV3-1/TRBV3-2
j_call: TRBJ2-3
d_call: .
clone_size: .

cdr3_nt: TGTGCCAGCAGCTTTTACTCGACCGTCCGGGGGACTGAAGCTTTCTTT
cdr3_aa: CASSFYSTVRGTEAFF
v_call: TRBV7-8
j_call: TRBJ1-1
d_call: .
clone_size: .

cdr3_nt: TGTGCCAGCAGCTCACGTGCCCACTCCCTTGCCTACAATGAGCAGTTCTTC
cdr3_aa: CASSSRAHSLAYNEQFF
v_call: TRBV3-1/TRBV3-2
j_call: TRBJ2-1
d_call: .
clone_size: .

cdr3_nt: TGTGCCAGCAGCCAAGATTTGCGGACAGGCCAACCTAATGAAAAACTGTTTTTT
cdr3_aa: CASSQDLRTGQPNEKLFF
v_call: TRBV3-1/TRBV3-2
j_call: TRBJ1-4
d_call: TRBD1
clone_size: .

cdr3_nt: TGTGCCAGTAGTGCCGGACTAGCGGGGGGCCTAGATACGCAGTATTTT
cdr3_aa: CASSAGLAGGLDTQYF
v_call: TRBV19
j_call: TRBJ2-3
d_call: TRBD2
clone_size: .

cdr3_nt: TGTGCCAGCAGCCCCCGAGAGGGTGGAAACACCATATATTTT
cdr3_aa: CASSPREGGNTIYF
v_call: TRBV7-8
j_call: TRBJ1-3
d_call: .
clone_size: .

cdr3_nt: TGTGCCAGCAGTCCGGACAGCTTCTATGGCTACACCTTC
cdr3_aa: CASSPDSFYGYTF
v_call: TRBV12-3/TRBV12-4
j_call: TRBJ1-2
d_call: .
clone_size: .

cdr3_nt: TGTGCCAGCAGCTTCGGACTAGCGGGACTTTACGAGCAGTACTTC
cdr3_aa: CASSFGLAGLYEQYF
v_call: TRBV7-2
j_call: TRBJ2-7
d_call: TRBD2
clone_size: once

cdr3_nt: TGTGCCAGCAGGGGCAACAGCCCGAACACTGAAGCTTTCTTT
cdr3_aa: CASRGNSPNTEAFF
v_call: TRBV21-1
j_call: TRBJ1-1
d_call: .
clone_size: .

cdr3_nt: TGTGCCAGCAGTGAAGAAGGGGGAGGACAGGGCGCAGATACGCAGTATTTT
cdr3_aa: CASSEEGGGQGADTQYF
v_call: TRBV6-4
j_call: TRBJ2-3
d_call: TRBD1
clone_size: few

cdr3_nt: TGTGCCAGCAGCCAGTCACAGGGGAACTATGGCTACACCTTC
cdr3_aa: CASSQSQGNYGYTF
v_call: TRBV6-5
j_call: TRBJ1-2
d_call: TRBD1
clone_size: .

cdr3_nt: TGTGCCAGCAGCCCCGGACAGGGTAGGATTCAGTACTTC
cdr3_aa: CASSPGQGRIQYF
v_call: TRBV11-2
j_call: TRBJ2-4
d_call: TRBD1
clone_size: few

cdr3_nt: TGCGCCAGCAGCCTCCGGGACTCGAGCACAGATACGCAGTATTTT
cdr3_aa: CASSLRDSSTDTQYF
v_call: TRBV4-1
j_call: TRBJ2-3
d_call: .
clone_size: .

cdr3_nt: TGTGCCAGCAGCTTAGCGGCTAGTAACCGAGAGACCCAGTACTTC
cdr3_aa: CASSLAASNRETQYF
v_call: TRBV6-5
j_call: TRBJ2-5
d_call: .
clone_size: .

cdr3_nt: TGTGCCTGGAGCGGTGGGGCGGGAGGCTATGGCTACACCTTC
cdr3_aa: CAWSGGAGGYGYTF
v_call: TRBV30
j_call: TRBJ1-2
d_call: .
clone_size: few

cdr3_nt: TGCGCCAGCAGTGAGTACAGAAACTATGGCTACACCTTC
cdr3_aa: CASSEYRNYGYTF
v_call: TRBV10-1
j_call: TRBJ1-2
d_call: .
clone_size: .

cdr3_nt: TGTGCCAGCAGCTTGGTAACAGGCCCTGCCACGAATGAGCAGTTCTTC
cdr3_aa: CASSLVTGPATNEQFF
v_call: TRBV5-4
j_call: TRBJ2-1
d_call: .
clone_size: .

cdr3_nt: TGTGCCAGCAGTTACAATGATGCGGGGAAGGCTTTCTTT
cdr3_aa: CASSYNDAGKAFF
v_call: TRBV6-5
j_call: TRBJ1-1
d_call: .
clone_size: .

cdr3_nt: TGTGCCAGCAGCCCACCGGGACTAGCGGGCCAAGAGACCCAGTACTTC
cdr3_aa: CASSPPGLAGQETQYF
v_call: TRBV27
j_call: TRBJ2-5
d_call: TRBD2
clone_size: .

cdr3_nt: TGTGCCAGCAGCCAAGTGTCACTAGCGGGATCCTCCTACGAGCAGTACTTC
cdr3_aa: CASSQVSLAGSSYEQYF
v_call: TRBV4-2
j_call: TRBJ2-7
d_call: TRBD2
clone_size: .

cdr3_nt: TGTGCCAGCAGTGAAAAGTGGTGGCAGGGGGCCATTGGAGCTTTCTTT
cdr3_aa: CASSEKWWQGAIGAFF
v_call: TRBV6-1
j_call: TRBJ1-1
d_call: TRBD1
clone_size: .

cdr3_nt: TGCGCCAGCAGCCCTTCTAGGACAGATACGCAGTATTTT
cdr3_aa: CASSPSRTDTQYF
v_call: TRBV5-1
j_call: TRBJ2-3
d_call: .
clone_size: once

cdr3_nt: TGTGCCAGCACCCCCGGGATATCCTATGGCTACACCTTC
cdr3_aa: CASTPGISYGYTF
v_call: TRBV9
j_call: TRBJ1-2
d_call: .
clone_size: .

cdr3_nt: TGTGCCAGCAGCTTTCGGGAGGTTCTCGTGAACACTGAAGCTTTCTTT
cdr3_aa: CASSFREVLVNTEAFF
v_call: TRBV7-2
j_call: TRBJ1-1
d_call: .
clone_size: .

cdr3_nt: TGTGCCAGCAGCCGGCTACTAGCTCCGGATACGCAGTATTTT
cdr3_aa: CASSRLLAPDTQYF
v_call: TRBV14
j_call: TRBJ2-3
d_call: .
clone_size: .

cdr3_nt: TGTGCCAGCTCCCGAACAGACAGCTCAAATGAAAAACTGTTTTTT
cdr3_aa: CASSRTDSSNEKLFF
v_call: TRBV18
j_call: TRBJ1-4
d_call: .
clone_size: .

cdr3_nt: TGTGCCAGCAGGCGGACTCCTGGAAACACCATATATTTT
cdr3_aa: CASRRTPGNTIYF
v_call: TRBV12-3/TRBV12-4
j_call: TRBJ1-3
d_call: .
clone_size: .

cdr3_nt: TGCAGTGCTAGTGGCAGGGCCAATTTCAATCAGCCCCAGCATTTT
cdr3_aa: CSASGRANFNQPQHF
v_call: TRBV20-1
j_call: TRBJ1-5
d_call: .
clone_size: .

cdr3_nt: TGTGCCAGTAGTATTGGGCAGGGGGCGGAGGCCCAGCATTTT
cdr3_aa: CASSIGQGAEAQHF
v_call: TRBV19
j_call: TRBJ1-5
d_call: TRBD1
clone_size: .

cdr3_nt: TGTGCCAGCAGCCAAGTAATAGCGTGGGAGACCCAGTACTTC
cdr3_aa: CASSQVIAWETQYF
v_call: TRBV3-1/TRBV3-2
j_call: TRBJ2-5
d_call: .
clone_size: .

cdr3_nt: TGTGCCAGTACCAGCTCCGTTACAGGGGCGATCGGAAAACTGTTTTTT
cdr3_aa: CASTSSVTGAIGKLFF
v_call: TRBV19
j_call: TRBJ1-4
d_call: TRBD1
clone_size: .

cdr3_nt: TGTGCCAGCAGTGACCGGGACAACAATGAGCAGTTCTTC
cdr3_aa: CASSDRDNNEQFF
v_call: TRBV6-4
j_call: TRBJ2-1
d_call: .
clone_size: .

cdr3_nt: TGTGCCAGCAGCACGTCCGGGACTCTCTACGAGCAGTACTTC
cdr3_aa: CASSTSGTLYEQYF
v_call: TRBV7-9
j_call: TRBJ2-7
d_call: .
clone_size: few

cdr3_nt: TGTGCCAGCAGCTTAGTCCAGGGTAACACTGAAGCTTTCTTT
cdr3_aa: CASSLVQGNTEAFF
v_call: TRBV11-2
j_call: TRBJ1-1
d_call: .
clone_size: .

cdr3_nt: TGTGCTAGTGGTTTGGCCCGCGGGGCTAGGGCGGTCTATGACTACACCTTC
cdr3_aa: CASGLARGARAVYDYTF
v_call: TRBV12-5
j_call: TRBJ1-2
d_call: .
clone_size: .